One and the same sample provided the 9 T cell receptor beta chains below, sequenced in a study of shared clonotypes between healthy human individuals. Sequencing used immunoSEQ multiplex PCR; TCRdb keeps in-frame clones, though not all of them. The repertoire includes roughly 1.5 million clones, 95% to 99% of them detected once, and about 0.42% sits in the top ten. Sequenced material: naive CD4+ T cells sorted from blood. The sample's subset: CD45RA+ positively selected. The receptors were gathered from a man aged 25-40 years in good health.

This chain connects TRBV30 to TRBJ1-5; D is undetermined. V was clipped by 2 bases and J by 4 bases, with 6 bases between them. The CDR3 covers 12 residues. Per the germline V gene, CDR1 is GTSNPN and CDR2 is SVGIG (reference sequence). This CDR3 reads CAWSMGNQPQHF. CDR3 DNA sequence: TGTGCCTGGAGTATGGGTAATCAGCCCCAGCATTTT.

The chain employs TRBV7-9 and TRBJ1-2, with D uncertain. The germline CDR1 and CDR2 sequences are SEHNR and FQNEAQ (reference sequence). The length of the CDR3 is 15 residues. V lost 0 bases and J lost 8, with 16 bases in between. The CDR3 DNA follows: TGTGCCAGCAGCTTAGCCGTTTCGTGGGCCTCCGGCTACACCTTC. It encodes CASSLAVSWASGYTF.

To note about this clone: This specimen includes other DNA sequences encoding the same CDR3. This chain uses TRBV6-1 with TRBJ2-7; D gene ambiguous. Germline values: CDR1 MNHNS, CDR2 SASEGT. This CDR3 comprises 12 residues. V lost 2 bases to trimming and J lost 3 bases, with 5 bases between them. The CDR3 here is CASSEQLYEQYF. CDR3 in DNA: TGTGCCAGCAGTGAACAGCTCTACGAGCAGTACTTC.

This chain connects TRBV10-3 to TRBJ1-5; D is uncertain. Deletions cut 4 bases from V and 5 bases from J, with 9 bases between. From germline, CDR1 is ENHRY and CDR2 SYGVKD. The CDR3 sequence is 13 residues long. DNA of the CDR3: TGTGCCATCAGTGTCCGCGGCGATCAGCCCCAGCATTTT. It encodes CAISVRGDQPQHF.

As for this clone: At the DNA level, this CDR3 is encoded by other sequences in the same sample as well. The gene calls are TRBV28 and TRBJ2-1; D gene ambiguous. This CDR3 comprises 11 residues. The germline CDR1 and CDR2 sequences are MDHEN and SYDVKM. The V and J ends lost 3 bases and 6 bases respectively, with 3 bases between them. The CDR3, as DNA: TGTGCCAGCAGTTTGCGCAATGAGCAGTTCTTC. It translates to CASSLRNEQFF.

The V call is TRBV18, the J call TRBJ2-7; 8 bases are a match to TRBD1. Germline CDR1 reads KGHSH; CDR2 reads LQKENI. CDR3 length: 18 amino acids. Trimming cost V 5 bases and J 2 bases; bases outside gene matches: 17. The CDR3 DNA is TGTGCCAGCTCAACCAAACAAGCCGGGACAGGATTTGCCTACGAGCAGTACTTC. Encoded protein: CASSTKQAGTGFAYEQYF.

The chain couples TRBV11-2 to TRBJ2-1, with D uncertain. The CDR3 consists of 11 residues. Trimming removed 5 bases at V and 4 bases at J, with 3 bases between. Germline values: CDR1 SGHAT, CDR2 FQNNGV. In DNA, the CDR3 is TGTGCCAGCAGCGATTACAATGAGCAGTTCTTC. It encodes CASSDYNEQFF.

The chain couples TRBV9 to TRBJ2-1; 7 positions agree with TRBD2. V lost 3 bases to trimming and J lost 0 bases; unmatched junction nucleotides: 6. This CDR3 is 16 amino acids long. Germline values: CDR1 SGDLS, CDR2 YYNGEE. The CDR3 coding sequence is TGTGCCAGCAGCGCCCGAGCGGGGTTCTCCTACAATGAGCAGTTCTTC. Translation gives CASSARAGFSYNEQFF.

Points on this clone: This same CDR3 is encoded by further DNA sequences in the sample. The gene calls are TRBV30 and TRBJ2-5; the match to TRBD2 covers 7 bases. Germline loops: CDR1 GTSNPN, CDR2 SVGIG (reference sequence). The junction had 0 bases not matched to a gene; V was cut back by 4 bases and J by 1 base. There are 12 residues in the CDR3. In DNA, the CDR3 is TGTGCCTGGACTAGCGGCCAAGAGACCCAGTACTTC. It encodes CAWTSGQETQYF. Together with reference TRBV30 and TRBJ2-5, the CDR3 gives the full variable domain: SQTIHQWPATLVQPVGSPLSLECTVEGTSNPNLYWYRQAAGRGLQLLFYSVGIGQISSEVPQNLSASRPQDRQFILSSKKLLLSDSGFYLCAWTSGQETQYFGPGTRLLVL.